This record concerns one T cell receptor beta chain sequence. No cognate antigen has been identified for it. It has no much larger one-base neighbor in the sample; base qualities were not kept. The sample belongs to a study of blood T cell repertoires in COVID-19 (dated by TCRdb to 2018 to 2020). Context from the whole study: Samples from collaborators originated in the United States, Italy and Spain and spanned both the acute and convalescent phases of COVID-19. A de-identified subject ID, COVID-19 status, age in years and sex were almost always included in the sample metadata. The repertoires were made available in a free public database intended to serve as a resource for research on the immune response to SARS-CoV-2. The prospective study material was composed of cDNA or gDNA derived from T cells, B-cell-depleted T cells, or PBMCs. Samples came from the ongoing ImmuneRACE study (first 160 participants) plus 1,254 subjects from 6 global collaborators. The dataset comprised deeply sampled blood TCRbeta repertoires from subjects exposed to, actively infected with, or recovered from COVID-19. Where available, HLA class I and class II types were taken from metadata supplied by the sample provider and were not determined by assay-based typing.

Whole blood was collected in K2EDTA tubes by collaborating institutions according to the institutions' own protocols. For TCRbeta analysis, collaborator samples were shipped as frozen whole blood, as isolated PBMCs, or as DNA extracted from either sample type. TCRbeta CDR3 regions were amplified from genomic DNA using the immunoSEQ Assay, a bias-controlled multiplex PCR. On the study's bioinformatics: Nucleated cell counts per sample were estimated from amplification of reference gene primers within the assay. To quantify the absolute abundance of each unique TCRbeta CDR3 rearrangement, sequence reads were collapsed and filtered. For each sample, productive Simpson clonality was calculated as the square root of Simpson's diversity index over productive rearrangements. Sourced from immuneACCESS, this table was stored by TCRdb with only in-frame sequences that have V and J called. A share of the clones is absent; for the studies checked, an unresolved V gene accounts for under half, and the remainder has no known explanation. The D gene and trimming were derived from the DNA, and the V and J assignments and clone size from that table. The sample has roughly 30,000 clones on record, roughly nine tenths of them singletons. Of the sample, under 30% is held by the ten largest clones.

Results and caveats for the whole study, not just this receptor: Clinical and demographic metadata were provided uncurated, with the amount varying by source and participant.

This clonotype was obtained from a man older than 75 with acute or convalescent COVID-19. Material for sequencing was peripheral blood.

The nucleotide sequence reads as follows: TGTGCCAGCAGAGTAGACAGGCTTGTCGAGACCCAGTACTTC. Its protein reads: CASRVDRLVETQYF. The receptor chain draws on TRBV2 and TRBJ2-5; a tentative D call is TRBD1 (6 bases match). V is reduced by 6 bases and J by 5 bases, leaving a spacing of 16 bases between them. Including the terminal cysteine and phenylalanine, the CDR3 comprises 14 residues. Of the read, only the CDR3 DNA is kept; its 42 bases are in frame from base 1. The germline V gene provides CDR1 SNHLY and CDR2 FYNNEI. Supplemented by the reference TRBV2 and TRBJ2-5 proteins around the CDR3, the complete variable domain is EPEVTQTPSHQVTQMGQEVILRCVPISNHLYFYWYRQILGQKVEFLVSFYNNEISEKSEIFDDQFSVERPDGSNFTLKIRSTKLEDSAMYFCASRVDRLVETQYFGPGTRLLVL.